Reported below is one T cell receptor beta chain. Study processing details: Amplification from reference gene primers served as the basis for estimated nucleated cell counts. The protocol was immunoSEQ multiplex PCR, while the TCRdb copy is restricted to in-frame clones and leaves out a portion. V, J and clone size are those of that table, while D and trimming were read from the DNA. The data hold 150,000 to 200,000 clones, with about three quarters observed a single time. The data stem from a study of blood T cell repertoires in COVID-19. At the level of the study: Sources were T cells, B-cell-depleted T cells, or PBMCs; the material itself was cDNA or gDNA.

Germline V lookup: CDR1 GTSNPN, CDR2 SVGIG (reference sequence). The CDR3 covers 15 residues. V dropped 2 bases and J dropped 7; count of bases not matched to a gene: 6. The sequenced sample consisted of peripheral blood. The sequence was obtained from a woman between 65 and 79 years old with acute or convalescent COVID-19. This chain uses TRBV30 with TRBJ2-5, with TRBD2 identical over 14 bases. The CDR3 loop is CAWSKGLAGAGTQYF. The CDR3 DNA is TGTGCCTGGAGTAAGGGACTAGCGGGAGCTGGGACCCAGTACTTC.